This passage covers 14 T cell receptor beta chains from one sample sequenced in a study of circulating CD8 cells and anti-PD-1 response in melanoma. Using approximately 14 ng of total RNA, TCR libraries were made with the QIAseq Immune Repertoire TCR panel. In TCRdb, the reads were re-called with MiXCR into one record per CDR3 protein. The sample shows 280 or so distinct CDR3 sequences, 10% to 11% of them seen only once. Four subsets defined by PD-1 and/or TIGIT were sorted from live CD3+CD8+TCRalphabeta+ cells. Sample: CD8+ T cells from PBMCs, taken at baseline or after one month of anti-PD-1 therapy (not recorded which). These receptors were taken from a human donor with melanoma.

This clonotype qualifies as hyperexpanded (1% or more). In DNA, the CDR3 is TGTGCCAGCAGCACAGCGGCTAGCGGGGGGGTCTCCTCCTACGAGCAGTACTTC. The encoded protein is CASSTAASGGVSSYEQYF. The chain has TRBV21-1 and TRBJ2-7; the D call of TRBD2 is as the table states it, not checked on the DNA. TRBV21-1 corresponds to a pseudogene. The CDR3 length is 18 residues.

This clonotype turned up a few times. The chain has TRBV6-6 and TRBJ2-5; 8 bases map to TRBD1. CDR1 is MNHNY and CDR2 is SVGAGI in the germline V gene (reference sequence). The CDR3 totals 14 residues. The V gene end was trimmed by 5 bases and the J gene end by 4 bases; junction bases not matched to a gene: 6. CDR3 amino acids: CASSRGQVIETQYF. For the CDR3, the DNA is TGTGCCAGCAGTCGGGGACAGGTCATAGAGACCCAGTACTTC.

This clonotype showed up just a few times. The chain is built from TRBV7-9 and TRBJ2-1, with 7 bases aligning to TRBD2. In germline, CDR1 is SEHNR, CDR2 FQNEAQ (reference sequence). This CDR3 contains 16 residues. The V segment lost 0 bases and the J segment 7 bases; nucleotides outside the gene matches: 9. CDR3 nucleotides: TGTGCCAGCAGCTTAGCGGGGACTAACCACTGGAATGAGCAGTTCTTC. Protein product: CASSLAGTNHWNEQFF.

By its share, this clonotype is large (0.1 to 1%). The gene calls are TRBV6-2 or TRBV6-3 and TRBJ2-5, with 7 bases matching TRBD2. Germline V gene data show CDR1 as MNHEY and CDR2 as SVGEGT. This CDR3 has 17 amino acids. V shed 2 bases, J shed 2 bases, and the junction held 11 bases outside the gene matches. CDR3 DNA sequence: TGTGCCAGCAGTTACGACGTTCGAGCGGGGCAACAAGAGACCCAGTACTTC. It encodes CASSYDVRAGQQETQYF.

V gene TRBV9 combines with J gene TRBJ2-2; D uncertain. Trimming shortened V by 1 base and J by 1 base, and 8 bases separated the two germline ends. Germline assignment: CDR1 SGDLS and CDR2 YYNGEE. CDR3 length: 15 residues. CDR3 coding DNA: TGTGCCAGCAGCGTACCAGGCGAGAACACCGGGGAGCTGTTTTTT. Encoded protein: CASSVPGENTGELFF.

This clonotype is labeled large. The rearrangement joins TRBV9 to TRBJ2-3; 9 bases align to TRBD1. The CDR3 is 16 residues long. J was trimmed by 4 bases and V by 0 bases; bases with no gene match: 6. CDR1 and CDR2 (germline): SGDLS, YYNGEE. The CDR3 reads CASSVEPRQGADTQYF. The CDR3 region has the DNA TGTGCCAGCAGCGTAGAGCCGCGACAGGGGGCAGATACGCAGTATTTT.

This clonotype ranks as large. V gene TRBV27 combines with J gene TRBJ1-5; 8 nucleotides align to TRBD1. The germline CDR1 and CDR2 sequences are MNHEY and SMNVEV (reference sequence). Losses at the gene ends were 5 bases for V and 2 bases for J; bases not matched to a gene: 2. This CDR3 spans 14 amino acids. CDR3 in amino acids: CASSEDRGNQPQHF. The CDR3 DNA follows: TGTGCCAGCAGTGAGGACAGGGGCAATCAGCCCCAGCATTTT.

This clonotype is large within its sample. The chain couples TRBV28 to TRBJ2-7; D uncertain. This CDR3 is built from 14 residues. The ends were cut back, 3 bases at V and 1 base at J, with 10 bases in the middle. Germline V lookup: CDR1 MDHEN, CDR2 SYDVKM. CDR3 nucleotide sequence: TGTGCCAGCAGTTTTCGGGCCACTTCCTACGAGCAGTACTTC. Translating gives CASSFRATSYEQYF.

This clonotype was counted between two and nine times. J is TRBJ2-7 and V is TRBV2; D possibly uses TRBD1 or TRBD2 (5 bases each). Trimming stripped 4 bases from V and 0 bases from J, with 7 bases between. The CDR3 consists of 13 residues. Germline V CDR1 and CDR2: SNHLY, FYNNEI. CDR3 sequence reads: CASSGGISYEQYF. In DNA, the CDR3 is TGTGCCAGCAGTGGGGGGATCTCCTACGAGCAGTACTTC.

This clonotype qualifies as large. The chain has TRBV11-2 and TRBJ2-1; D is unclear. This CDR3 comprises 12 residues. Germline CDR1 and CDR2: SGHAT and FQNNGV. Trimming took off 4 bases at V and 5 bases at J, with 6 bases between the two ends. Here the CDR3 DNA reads TGTGCCAGCAGCTCCCCGGACAATGAGCAGTTCTTC. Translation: CASSSPDNEQFF.

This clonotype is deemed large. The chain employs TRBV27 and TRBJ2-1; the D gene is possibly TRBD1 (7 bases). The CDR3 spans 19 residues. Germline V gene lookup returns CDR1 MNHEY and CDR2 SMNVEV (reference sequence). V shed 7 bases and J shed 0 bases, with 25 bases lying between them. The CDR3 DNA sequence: TGTGCCAGCAAAAGGAGGGTAGGGGGCGGCCTAGACTCCTACAATGAGCAGTTCTTC. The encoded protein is CASKRRVGGGLDSYNEQFF.

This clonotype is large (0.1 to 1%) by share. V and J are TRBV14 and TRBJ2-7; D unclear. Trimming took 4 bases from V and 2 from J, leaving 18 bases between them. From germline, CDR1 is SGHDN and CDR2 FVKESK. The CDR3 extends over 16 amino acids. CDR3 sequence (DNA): TGTGCCAGCAGCCTGCTGGATAAGAAAATAGCCTACGAGCAGTACTTC. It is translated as CASSLLDKKIAYEQYF.

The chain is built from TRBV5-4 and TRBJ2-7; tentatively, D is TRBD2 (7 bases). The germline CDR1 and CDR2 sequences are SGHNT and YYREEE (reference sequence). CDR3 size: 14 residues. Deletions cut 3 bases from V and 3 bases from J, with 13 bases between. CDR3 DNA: TGTGCCAGCAGCTCCCGCGGGGGCGTCTACGAGCAGTACTTC. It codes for CASSSRGGVYEQYF.

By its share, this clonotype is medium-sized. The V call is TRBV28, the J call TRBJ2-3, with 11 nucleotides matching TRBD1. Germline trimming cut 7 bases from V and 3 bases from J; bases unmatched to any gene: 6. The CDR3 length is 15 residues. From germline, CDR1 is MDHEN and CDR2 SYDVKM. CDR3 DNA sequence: TGTGCCAGCACCCCCGGGACAGGGGGAACAGATACGCAGTATTTT. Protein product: CASTPGTGGTDTQYF.